Listed below are T cell receptor beta chains from one sample, sequenced in a study of long-term antiretroviral therapy in people with HIV. TCRdb's copy holds only in-frame clones and misses some; the assay was immunoSEQ multiplex PCR. This table has about 50,000 clones, around 80% appearing once. The starting material was unsorted PBMCs, obtained 0.8 years after starting antiretroviral therapy. These TCRs come from a woman aged 18 to 35 with HIV. Each CDR3 is given with its conserved first and last residue. A D gene is named only where the DNA matches it firmly. Not all rows give a size; the values are once, few, many and, for expanded clones, a class.

d_call	v_call	clone_size	j_call	cdr3_aa	cdr3_nt
NA	TRBV19	NA	TRBJ1-2	CASTPDRNYGYTF	TGTGCCAGTACTCCGGACAGAAACTATGGCTACACCTTC
NA	TRBV7-6	once	TRBJ2-3	CASSLAGGSFSTQYF	TGTGCCAGCAGCTTAGCGGGGGGTTCGTTTTCTACGCAGTATTTT
TRBD1	TRBV28	NA	TRBJ1-5	CASSLSQGAPQKPQHF	TGTGCCAGCAGTTTATCTCAGGGGGCCCCCCAGAAGCCCCAGCATTTT
NA	TRBV29-1	once	TRBJ2-2	CSGISRDTGELFF	TGCAGCGGTATTTCGCGGGACACCGGGGAGCTGTTTTTT
NA	TRBV28	NA	TRBJ2-3	CASSKYEGSTDTQYF	TGTGCCAGCAGTAAATATGAGGGTAGCACAGATACGCAGTATTTT
NA	TRBV25-1	NA	TRBJ1-1	CASSGVAGTGTEAFF	TGTGCCAGCAGTGGGGTGGCCGGGACGGGAACTGAAGCTTTCTTT
NA	TRBV7-9	NA	TRBJ2-7	CASSLASVSSYEQYF	TGTGCCAGCAGCTTAGCGTCGGTGAGCTCCTACGAGCAGTACTTC
TRBD2	TRBV7-6	NA	TRBJ2-7	CASSLGLAGATYEQYF	TGTGCCAGCAGCTTAGGACTAGCGGGGGCCACCTACGAGCAGTACTTC
TRBD1	TRBV19	NA	TRBJ1-5	CASYRGFGQPQHF	TGTGCCAGTTACAGGGGATTCGGTCAGCCCCAGCATTTT
NA	TRBV11-2	NA	TRBJ2-1	CASSLEVLEQFF	TGTGCCAGCAGCTTAGAGGTCTTAGAGCAGTTCTTC
NA	TRBV7-3	NA	TRBJ2-6	CASSQESSGANVLTF	TGTGCCAGCAGCCAGGAGAGCTCTGGGGCCAACGTCCTGACTTTC
NA	TRBV27	NA	TRBJ2-7	CASSSDGSYEQYF	TGTGCCAGCAGTTCCGACGGCTCCTACGAGCAGTACTTC
NA	TRBV7-2	NA	TRBJ1-4	CASSKPGRGNEKLFF	TGTGCCAGCAGTAAACCGGGACGAGGGAATGAAAAACTGTTTTTT
TRBD1	TRBV23-1	once	TRBJ2-6	CASSQRTGKSSGANVLTF	TGCGCCAGCAGTCAACGGACAGGAAAAAGCTCTGGGGCCAACGTCCTGACTTTC
TRBD2	TRBV6-5	NA	TRBJ2-3	CASRRPAGVPDTQYF	TGTGCCAGCAGGAGACCAGCGGGAGTTCCGGATACGCAGTATTTT
NA	TRBV2	NA	TRBJ1-5	CASEADSNQPQHF	TGTGCCAGCGAGGCAGACAGCAATCAGCCCCAGCATTTT
NA	TRBV19	NA	TRBJ2-7	CASSIVDRAYEQYF	TGTGCCAGTAGTATAGTGGACAGAGCCTACGAGCAGTACTTC
NA	TRBV7-3	few	TRBJ2-7	CASSSDGSRQYF	TGTGCCAGCAGCTCGGACGGTTCTCGGCAGTACTTC
NA	TRBV4-1	NA	TRBJ1-1	CASSQAHRIVNTEAFF	TGCGCCAGCAGCCAAGCCCACCGGATAGTGAACACTGAAGCTTTCTTT
NA	TRBV10-3	once	TRBJ1-4	CAISANGMRGAGEKLFF	TGTGCCATCAGTGCAAATGGGATGAGAGGGGCGGGTGAAAAACTGTTTTTT
TRBD2	TRBV6-6	NA	TRBJ2-2	CASSYLREGTGELFF	TGTGCCAGCAGTTACCTCCGGGAGGGCACCGGGGAGCTGTTTTTT
NA	TRBV11-2	NA	TRBJ2-7	CASSLGGPEQYF	TGTGCCAGCAGCTTAGGAGGGCCCGAGCAGTACTTC
TRBD2	TRBV18	NA	TRBJ2-1	CASSPQSGSVYNEQFF	TGTGCCAGCTCACCTCAGAGCGGGAGCGTCTACAATGAGCAGTTCTTC
NA	TRBV27	NA	TRBJ1-5	CASSLSRAVGNQPQHF	TGTGCCAGCAGTTTATCAAGAGCCGTTGGCAATCAGCCCCAGCATTTT
NA	TRBV29-1	NA	TRBJ1-1	CSVLIVPRVGENTEAFF	TGCAGCGTTTTAATTGTTCCGAGGGTGGGGGAGAACACTGAAGCTTTCTTT
TRBD2	TRBV10-3	once	TRBJ2-7	CAIRGTSGYEQYF	TGTGCCATCAGAGGGACTAGCGGGTACGAGCAGTACTTC
NA	TRBV4-1	NA	TRBJ1-4	CASSQATNEKLFF	TGCGCCAGCAGCCAAGCGACGAATGAAAAACTGTTTTTT
NA	TRBV7-2	NA	TRBJ2-2	CASSLGPGLQSGELFF	TGTGCCAGCAGCTTAGGCCCGGGACTCCAGTCCGGGGAGCTGTTTTTT
TRBD2	TRBV4-3	NA	TRBJ2-1	CASSHLGGLAGNEQFF	TGCGCCAGCAGCCACCTCGGCGGACTAGCGGGTAATGAGCAGTTCTTC
NA	TRBV4-2	NA	TRBJ2-3	CASSQNGESTDTQYF	TGTGCCAGCAGCCAAAATGGGGAAAGCACAGATACGCAGTATTTT
NA	TRBV5-1	once	TRBJ2-6	CASSSRGLRSSGANVLTF	TGCGCCAGCAGCTCCCGGGGCCTACGATCCTCTGGGGCCAACGTCCTGACTTTC
NA	TRBV11-2	once	TRBJ2-3	CASSLYTQYF	TGTGCCAGCAGCTTATATACGCAGTATTTT
TRBD2	TRBV28	once	TRBJ2-7	CASSHRLAGAREQYF	TGTGCCAGCAGTCACAGACTAGCGGGAGCCCGTGAGCAGTACTTC
NA	TRBV6-5	NA	TRBJ2-3	CASSYRVMGTQYF	TGTGCCAGCAGTTACCGGGTCATGGGTACGCAGTATTTT
TRBD2	TRBV4-2	few	TRBJ2-2	CASSQERLAGEVRTGELFF	TGTGCCAGCAGCCAAGAGCGGCTAGCGGGAGAGGTTAGAACCGGGGAGCTGTTTTTT
NA	TRBV11-3	NA	TRBJ2-2	CASSLEGANTGELFF	TGTGCCAGCAGCTTAGAAGGGGCGAACACCGGGGAGCTGTTTTTT
NA	TRBV14	few	TRBJ2-7	CASSQFFYYEQYF	TGTGCCAGCAGCCAGTTTTTCTACTACGAGCAGTACTTC
NA	TRBV6-4	NA	TRBJ2-7	CASVALGLAKSYEQYF	TGTGCCAGCGTCGCATTGGGTTTAGCGAAGTCCTACGAGCAGTACTTC
NA	TRBV9	once	TRBJ2-1	CAGLREQFF	TGTGCCGGGCTTCGGGAGCAGTTCTTC
NA	TRBV5-1	NA	TRBJ1-3	CASSLGAQVGAGNTIYF	TGCGCCAGCAGCTTGGGGGCGCAGGTTGGGGCTGGAAACACCATATATTTT
TRBD2	TRBV19	medium-sized	TRBJ2-1	CASRKTSGSYNEQFF	TGTGCCAGTAGGAAGACTAGCGGTTCCTACAATGAGCAGTTCTTC
NA	TRBV7-3	NA	TRBJ2-5	CASSTHGGPQETQYF	TGTGCCAGCAGCACTCACGGAGGACCTCAAGAGACCCAGTACTTC
TRBD1	TRBV7-9	NA	TRBJ1-5	CASSPGQYYQPQHF	TGTGCCAGCAGCCCGGGACAGTACTATCAGCCCCAGCATTTT
NA	TRBV6-1	NA	TRBJ1-2	CASIRLANYGYTF	TGTGCCAGCATTCGGCTTGCTAACTATGGCTACACCTTC
TRBD1	TRBV6-6	NA	TRBJ2-3	CASSYRTGTDTQYF	TGTGCCAGCAGTTACCGGACAGGGACAGATACGCAGTATTTT
NA	TRBV4-3	once	TRBJ2-1	CASSHAGQLVPFF	TGCGCCAGCAGCCACGCTGGACAGTTAGTGCCGTTCTTC
TRBD2	TRBV11-3	NA	TRBJ2-2	CASSLDRVGLAGTGELFF	TGTGCCAGCAGCTTAGATCGGGTGGGGCTAGCGGGTACCGGGGAGCTGTTTTTT
TRBD2	TRBV7-6	NA	TRBJ2-7	CASSLTSGRDEQYF	TGTGCCAGCAGCCTGACTAGCGGGAGAGACGAGCAGTACTTC
TRBD2	TRBV5-4	once	TRBJ2-2	CASSYSGRHTGELFF	TGTGCCAGCAGCTATAGCGGGAGACACACCGGGGAGCTGTTTTTT